This T cell receptor (beta chain) was sequenced in a study of T cells after yellow fever vaccination. Study outcomes and limitations: Subsequent booster samples again held most clones from primary vaccination (96% CD4, 88% CD8).

Generation of TCR cDNA used 5'RACE template switching (which added a universal primer site and UMIs). TCRdb re-analysed the 5' RACE reads in MiXCR, keeping a single row per CDR3 protein. The sample consists of more than 350,000 distinct CDR3 sequences, 11% of them appearing once. This CDR3 has 14 amino acids. The germline V gene has CDR1 SGHTA and CDR2 FQGNSA. The trim removed 3 bases at V and 8 bases at J, leaving 8 bases unmatched. As to this clonotype: Its antigen is currently unknown.

The TCR originated in a man between 18 and 29 years old who received the YFV17D yellow fever vaccine. This specimen was PBMCs, taken on the day of the first yellow fever vaccination. The chain recombines TRBV7-2 with TRBJ2-3; 7 nucleotides align to TRBD1. CDR3 sequence reads: CASSFNRGLGTQYF. DNA for the CDR3: TGTGCCAGCAGCTTCAACAGGGGCCTAGGTACGCAGTATTTT.